This T cell receptor beta chain was sequenced for a study of T-cell reconstitution after alpha-beta-depleted transplantation in children. Broader study findings: At one year after transplant, newly produced T cells mostly accounted for T-cell counts and diversity. Some patients showed high day-60 TCRbeta diversity, which derived from surviving recipient T cells and thymic progenitors.

Comments on this clonotype: The antigen is undetermined.

CDR1 SGDLS and CDR2 YYNGEE come from the germline V gene. V shed 0 bases, J shed 0 bases, and the junction held 9 bases outside the gene matches. CDR3 length: 18 amino acids. This sample's TCRbeta library carried unique molecular identifier barcodes. TCRdb used MiXCR to reprocess the PCR reads, holding one entry per CDR3 protein. This sample has some 300,000 distinct CDR3 sequences, with 10% found just once. Source: PBMCs, taken before TCRalphabeta/CD19-depleted stem cell transplant. V usage is TRBV9 and J usage is TRBJ2-1, with 7 bases fitting TRBD2. This TCR was sampled from a boy younger than two with acute myeloid leukemia, due to receive a stem cell transplant. CDR3 nucleotides: TGTGCCAGCAGCGTAGGAGGAGGCGGGGGTTCCTCCTACAATGAGCAGTTCTTC. It translates to CASSVGGGGGSSYNEQFF.